The clone carrying this T cell receptor (beta chain) was seen repeatedly, ten times or more. Its antigen is still unknown. The sample belongs to a study of T cell repertoires in cytomegalovirus infection. As for the study in general: From public TCR beta signatures came an indication of both CMV infection and matching HLA type.

General study points: Cumulative frequency (of public TCR beta family members) identified carriers of CMV plus the relevant HLA. HLA-C-restricted, CMV-specific TCR beta clonotypes were dominant ex vivo.

TCRdb called the reads again in MiXCR, with one record for every CDR3 protein. Of over 200,000 distinct CDR3 sequences listed, about an eighth were seen once; the top ten hold about 8.7%. The receptor was isolated from a human donor in good health (CMV status not recorded). Some clones in this sample may be carry-over from other donors' samples. The sequencing input was PBMCs.

CDR3 loop: CASSLFDRGSQPQHF. The DNA for the CDR3 is TGTGCCAGCAGTTTATTCGACAGGGGAAGTCAGCCCCAGCATTTT. The chain has TRBV12-3 or TRBV12-4 and TRBJ1-5; 8 bases align to TRBD1. The CDR3 runs 15 residues. V dropped 2 bases and J dropped 6; count of bases not matched to a gene: 6.